Listed below are T cell receptor beta chains from one sample, sequenced in a study of early T cells in non-severe SARS-CoV-2 infection. TCRdb called the 5' RACE reads again in MiXCR, with one record for every CDR3 protein. The data contain 60,000 to 70,000 distinct CDR3 sequences, around 6.5% of them singletons. The sample here was whole blood, taken at baseline. The receptors derive from an adult who was a healthcare worker with PCR-confirmed SARS-CoV-2 infection or an uninfected control (not recorded which). Both conserved end residues are part of each CDR3. Each record gives: J gene, D gene, clone size, V gene, CDR3 length, CDR3 DNA, CDR3 protein. A D gene is named only where the DNA matches it firmly. Not every row has a clone size; where given, it reads once, few, many or a size class.

TRBJ2-7,TRBD1,few,TRBV7-9,14,TGTGCCAGCAGCTTCGGTCGGACAGGGGACGAGCAGTACTTC,CASSFGRTGDEQYF
TRBJ1-1,NA,NA,TRBV12-3/TRBV12-4,13,TGTGCCAGCAGTAAGTTAAGGGGCACTGAAGCTTTCTTT,CASSKLRGTEAFF
TRBJ1-1,NA,few,TRBV7-2,13,TGTGCCAGCAGCAGGGGCATGAACACTGAAGCTTTCTTT,CASSRGMNTEAFF
TRBJ1-2,TRBD1,NA,TRBV5-1,13,TGCGCCAGCAGCTCCACAGGGGGGACTGGCTACACCTTC,CASSSTGGTGYTF
TRBJ2-3,TRBD2,many,TRBV5-6,16,TGTGCCAGCAGCTTCAAGAGCGGGAGGCCTACAGATACGCAGTATTTT,CASSFKSGRPTDTQYF
TRBJ2-1,TRBD2,many,TRBV29-1,13,TGCAGCGGGACTAGCGGGAAATACAATGAGCAGTTCTTC,CSGTSGKYNEQFF
TRBJ2-1,TRBD2,NA,TRBV5-1,14,TGCGCCAGCCAATCCCCAGCGGGAGCTCATGAGCAGTTCTTC,CASQSPAGAHEQFF
TRBJ2-5,TRBD2,few,TRBV20-1,15,TGCAGTGCTAGAGCTGGGACTAGCGTCCAAGAGACCCAGTACTTC,CSARAGTSVQETQYF
TRBJ2-2,NA,many,TRBV13,13,TGTGCCAGCAGCCTCCAGGGTCACGGGGAGCTGTTTTTT,CASSLQGHGELFF
TRBJ2-7,NA,many,TRBV20-1,10,TGCAGTGCTCGTAGCGTCGAGCAGTACTTC,CSARSVEQYF
TRBJ2-3,NA,many,TRBV5-5,13,TGTGCCAGCAGCTTTTTCAGCACAGATACGCAGTATTTT,CASSFFSTDTQYF
TRBJ2-2,NA,few,TRBV6-5,17,TGTGCCAGCAGTTACCTCCAGCAAGGGCCGAACACCGGGGAGCTGTTTTTT,CASSYLQQGPNTGELFF
TRBJ1-1,NA,NA,TRBV9,13,TGTGCCAGCAGCCCTCATTGGCAGTCTGAAGCTTTCTTT,CASSPHWQSEAFF
TRBJ2-5,TRBD1,many,TRBV29-1,14,TGCAGCGCCCGGGACAGGGATGAAAAAGAGACCCAGTACTTC,CSARDRDEKETQYF
TRBJ2-1,TRBD2,many,TRBV6-4,16,TGTGCCAGCGCTGAACGGGGCGGGAGGGGGTACAATGAGCAGTTCTTC,CASAERGGRGYNEQFF
TRBJ2-1,TRBD2,many,TRBV5-1,16,TGCGCCAGCAGCTACGGCCTAGCGGGAGATTACAATGAGCAGTTCTTC,CASSYGLAGDYNEQFF
TRBJ2-5,NA,few,TRBV29-1,13,TGCAGCGTGGATATCCAAAGGGGAGAGACCCAGTACTTC,CSVDIQRGETQYF
TRBJ2-3,NA,few,TRBV7-3,13,TGTGCCAGCAGCTTGGGGCGACCAGATACGCAGTATTTT,CASSLGRPDTQYF
TRBJ1-2,NA,few,TRBV7-2,12,TGTGCCAGCAGCCCACAAAACTATGGCTACACCTTC,CASSPQNYGYTF
TRBJ2-3,NA,few,TRBV27,14,TGTGCCAGCAGTTTAATGGGTAGCACAGATACGCAGTATTTT,CASSLMGSTDTQYF
TRBJ2-7,NA,many,TRBV7-9,13,TGTGCCAGCAGCCCCCGGGCAATGTACGAGCAGTACTTC,CASSPRAMYEQYF
TRBJ2-1,TRBD2,many,TRBV20-1,14,TGCAGTGCTGCCGGGAGGGCCTCCTACAATGAGCAGTTCTTC,CSAAGRASYNEQFF
TRBJ1-1,NA,many,TRBV18,13,TGTGCCAGCTCAGCGAGTTTGAACACTGAAGCTTTCTTT,CASSASLNTEAFF
TRBJ2-2,NA,many,TRBV18,14,TGTGCCAGCTCACCCTTGGACAGCACCGGGGAGCTGTTTTTT,CASSPLDSTGELFF
TRBJ2-2,TRBD1,many,TRBV19,16,TGTGCCAGTAGTACCGGACAGGCGATTAACACCGGGGAGCTGTTTTTT,CASSTGQAINTGELFF
TRBJ2-1,TRBD1,many,TRBV11-2,14,TGTGCCAGCAGAGAACCGGGACAGGGATTTGAGCAGTTCTTC,CASREPGQGFEQFF
TRBJ2-3,NA,many,TRBV7-9,14,TGTGCCAGCAGCCGAACGGCCTCCGCAGATACGCAGTATTTT,CASSRTASADTQYF
TRBJ1-1,TRBD1,many,TRBV6-5,16,TGTGCCAGCAGTAGTGGGACAGGGCTTCGGGGCACTGAAGCTTTCTTT,CASSSGTGLRGTEAFF
TRBJ2-3,NA,many,TRBV12-3/TRBV12-4,17,TGTGCCAGCAGTCTCTCCATTGCGTCAACCTGGGCAGATACGCAGTATTTT,CASSLSIASTWADTQYF
TRBJ1-2,NA,many,TRBV29-1,12,TGCAGCGTTGGTCGGCCTAACTATGGCTACACCTTC,CSVGRPNYGYTF
TRBJ2-7,TRBD2,NA,TRBV4-1,16,TGCGCCAGCAGCCGAGCCTCGGGGGGAGGGGCCTACGAGCAGTACTTC,CASSRASGGGAYEQYF
TRBJ2-5,TRBD2,few,TRBV5-1,14,TGCGCCAGCAACGGCGGGAGAGTCGGAGAGACCCAGTACTTC,CASNGGRVGETQYF
TRBJ2-7,TRBD2,NA,TRBV12-3/TRBV12-4,15,TGTGCCAGCAGTGCGCCGGGACTAGCGGGAGGCGAGCAGTACTTC,CASSAPGLAGGEQYF
TRBJ2-1,TRBD2,few,TRBV27,16,TGTGCCAGCAGTTTAGAACCGGGACTAGCGGTCAATGAGCAGTTCTTC,CASSLEPGLAVNEQFF
TRBJ2-2,NA,many,TRBV29-1,11,TGCAGCGTTGTGGTGGCTTCGACTATGTTTTTT,CSVVVASTMFF
TRBJ2-3,NA,many,TRBV6-5,14,TGTGCCAGCAGTCTCCGACTTGGCACAGATACGCAGTATTTT,CASSLRLGTDTQYF
TRBJ1-5,NA,NA,TRBV6-1,14,TGTCCCAGCAGTGAAACGGACAGCAATCAGCCCCAGCATTTT,CPSSETDSNQPQHF
TRBJ1-6,NA,NA,TRBV5-1,13,TGCGCCAGCAGCTTGGACGTAAATTCACCCCTCCACTTT,CASSLDVNSPLHF
TRBJ2-1,NA,many,TRBV20-1,14,TGCAGTGCCGTGCGGGGGCCGTCTTACAATGAGCAGTTCTTC,CSAVRGPSYNEQFF
TRBJ2-3,TRBD2,NA,TRBV4-3,16,TGCGCCAGCAGCCAAAGTAGCGGGAGGTTGACAGATACGCAGTATTTT,CASSQSSGRLTDTQYF
TRBJ2-7,NA,NA,TRBV21-1,16,TGTGCCAGCAGCAATTATAGCGGGCCGACCACCTACGAGCAGTACTTC,CASSNYSGPTTYEQYF
TRBJ2-7,NA,few,TRBV5-8,15,TGTGCCAGCAGCTCCGTGTTCCGCGGGGAGTACGAGCAGTACTTC,CASSSVFRGEYEQYF
TRBJ1-1,NA,few,TRBV27,12,TGTGCCAGCAGTTTCTTGGGCACTGAAGCTTTCTTT,CASSFLGTEAFF
TRBJ1-2,NA,few,TRBV5-1,15,TGCGCCAGCAGCTTGGTGGTAGGGGCTAACTATGGCTACACCTTC,CASSLVVGANYGYTF
TRBJ2-7,TRBD2,NA,TRBV5-4,14,TGTGCCAGCAGCTTAGGTCTAGCGGGAGGGGAGCAGTACTTC,CASSLGLAGGEQYF
TRBJ1-2,TRBD1,many,TRBV28,14,TGTGCCAGCAGTACTGGGACAGGGGCGGTTGGCTACACCTTC,CASSTGTGAVGYTF
TRBJ2-1,TRBD2,many,TRBV5-1,13,TGCGCCAGCGAGACTAGCGGGGCCAATGAGCAGTTCTTC,CASETSGANEQFF
TRBJ1-5,NA,NA,TRBV23-1,13,TGCGCCAGCAGTCCCGGGGGGTTCCAGCCCCAGCATTTT,CASSPGGFQPQHF
TRBJ2-3,TRBD1,many,TRBV6-5,16,TGTGCCAGCAGTTACACCGGACAGGGGTCGGCAGATACGCAGTATTTT,CASSYTGQGSADTQYF
TRBJ2-2,NA,many,TRBV3-1,13,TGTGCCAGCAGCCAAACTACCGGCGGGGAGCTGTTTTTT,CASSQTTGGELFF
TRBJ1-5,NA,many,TRBV20-1,12,TGCAGTGCTAGTTTCGAGGGCCAGCCCCAGCATTTT,CSASFEGQPQHF
TRBJ2-4,NA,many,TRBV2,13,TGTGCCAGCAGTGCTGATGGGGAAAACATTCAGTACTTC,CASSADGENIQYF
TRBJ2-7,NA,many,TRBV6-6,13,TGTGCCAGCGCACAGGGAACTGATTACGAGCAGTACTTC,CASAQGTDYEQYF
TRBJ1-5,NA,many,TRBV12-3/TRBV12-4,16,TGTGCCAGCAGCTTGTCTCAGGGGTATAGCAATCAGCCCCAGCATTTT,CASSLSQGYSNQPQHF
TRBJ1-5,NA,many,TRBV13,16,TGTGCCAGCAGCTTAGGCCTGGGGGCTAGAAATCAGCCCCAGCATTTT,CASSLGLGARNQPQHF
TRBJ2-3,NA,many,TRBV25-1,13,TGTGCCAGCATGTCATACGGGTCAGATACGCAGTATTTT,CASMSYGSDTQYF
TRBJ1-6,NA,many,TRBV20-1,13,TGCAGTGCTAAGGACAGCTTTAATTCACCCCTCCACTTT,CSAKDSFNSPLHF